The present entry profiles one T cell receptor (beta chain) with its context. The data belong to a study of blood T cell repertoires in COVID-19. In the study overall: The samples span acute and convalescent COVID-19 from the United States, Italy and Spain.

Some clones are missing from TCRdb's copy, which holds only in-frame ones; the method was immunoSEQ multiplex PCR. The sample holds 250,000 or so clones, 70% to 90% seen once. Those who participated ranged in age from about 18 to 89 years and resided in around 22 US areas. Clinical history reported by participants formed the basis on which cohorts were assigned. The germline V gene has CDR1 LGHNA and CDR2 YSLEER. V was clipped by 1 base and J by 5 bases, with 20 bases between them. The CDR3 is 18 residues long. The clonotype was recovered from a woman in her thirties or forties with acute COVID-19. The chain couples TRBV4-3 to TRBJ1-4; the D is unclear. What was sequenced was PBMCs or T cells enriched from blood (not recorded which). CDR3 nucleotides: TGCGCCAGCAGCCAAGTGGATCAGGTGGCACACTCAAATGAAAAACTGTTTTTT. Protein: CASSQVDQVAHSNEKLFF.